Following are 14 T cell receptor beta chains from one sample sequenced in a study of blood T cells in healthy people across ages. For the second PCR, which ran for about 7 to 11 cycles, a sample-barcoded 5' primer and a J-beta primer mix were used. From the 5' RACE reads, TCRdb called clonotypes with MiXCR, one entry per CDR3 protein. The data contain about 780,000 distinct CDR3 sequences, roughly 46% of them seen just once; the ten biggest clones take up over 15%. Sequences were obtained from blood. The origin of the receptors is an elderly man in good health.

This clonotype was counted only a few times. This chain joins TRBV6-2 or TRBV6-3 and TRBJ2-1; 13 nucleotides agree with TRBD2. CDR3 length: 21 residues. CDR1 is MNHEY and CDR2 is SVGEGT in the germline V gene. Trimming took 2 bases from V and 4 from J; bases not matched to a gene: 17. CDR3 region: CASSYPEGGTSGTWGYNEQFF. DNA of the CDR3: TGTGCCAGCAGTTACCCCGAAGGCGGGACTAGCGGGACCTGGGGTTACAATGAGCAGTTCTTC.

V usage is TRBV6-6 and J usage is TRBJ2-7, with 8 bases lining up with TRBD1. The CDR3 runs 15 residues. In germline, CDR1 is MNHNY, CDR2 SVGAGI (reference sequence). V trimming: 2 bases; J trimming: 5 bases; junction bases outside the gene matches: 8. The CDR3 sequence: CASSYPPDRGDEQYF. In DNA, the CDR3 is TGTGCCAGCAGTTACCCACCCGACAGGGGCGACGAGCAGTACTTC.

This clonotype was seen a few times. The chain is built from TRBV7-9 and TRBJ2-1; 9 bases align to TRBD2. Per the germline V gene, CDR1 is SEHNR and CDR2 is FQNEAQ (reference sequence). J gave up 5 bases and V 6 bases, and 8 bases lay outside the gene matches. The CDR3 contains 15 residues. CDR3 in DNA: TGTGCCAGCAGTTTAAAAGCGGGAGGAAACAATGAGCAGTTCTTC. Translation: CASSLKAGGNNEQFF.

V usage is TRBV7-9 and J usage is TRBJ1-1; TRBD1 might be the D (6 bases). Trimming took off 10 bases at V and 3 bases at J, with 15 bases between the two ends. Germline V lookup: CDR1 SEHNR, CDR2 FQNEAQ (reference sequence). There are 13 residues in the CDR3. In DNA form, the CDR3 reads TGTGCCACCGGGGGGGGGCGGGACACTGAAGCTTTCTTT. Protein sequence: CATGGGRDTEAFF.

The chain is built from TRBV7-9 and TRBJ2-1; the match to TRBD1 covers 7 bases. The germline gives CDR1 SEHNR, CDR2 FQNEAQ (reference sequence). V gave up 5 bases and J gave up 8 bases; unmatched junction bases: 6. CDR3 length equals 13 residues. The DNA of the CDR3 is TGTGCCAGCAGCAACCGACAGGGTGATGAGCAGTTCTTC. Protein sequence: CASSNRQGDEQFF.

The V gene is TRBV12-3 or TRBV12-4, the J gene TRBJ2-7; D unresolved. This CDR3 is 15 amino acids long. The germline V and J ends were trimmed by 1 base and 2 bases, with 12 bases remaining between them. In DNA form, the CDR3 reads TGTGCCAGCAGTTTAGGTACATTGGTGCCCTACGAGCAGTACTTC. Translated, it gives CASSLGTLVPYEQYF.

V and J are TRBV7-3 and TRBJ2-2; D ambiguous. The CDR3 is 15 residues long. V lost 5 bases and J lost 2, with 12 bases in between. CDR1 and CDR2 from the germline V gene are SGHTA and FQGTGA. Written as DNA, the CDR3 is TGTGCCAGCAGCCCAAACGGGCCAAACACCGGGGAGCTGTTTTTT. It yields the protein CASSPNGPNTGELFF.

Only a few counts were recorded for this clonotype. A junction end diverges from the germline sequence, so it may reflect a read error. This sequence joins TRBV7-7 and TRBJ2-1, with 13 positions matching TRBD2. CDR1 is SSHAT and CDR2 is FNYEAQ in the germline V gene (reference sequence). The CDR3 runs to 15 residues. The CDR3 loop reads CASSSGLAGVSEQFF. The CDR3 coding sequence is TGTGCTAGCAGCTCCGGACTAGCGGGAGTTAGTGAGCAGTTCTTC.

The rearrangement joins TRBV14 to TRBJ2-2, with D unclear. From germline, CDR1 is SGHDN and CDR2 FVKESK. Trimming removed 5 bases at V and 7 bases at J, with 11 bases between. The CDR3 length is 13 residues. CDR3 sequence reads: CASSSHPSGELFF. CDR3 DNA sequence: TGTGCCAGCAGCTCTCATCCCAGCGGGGAGCTGTTTTTT.

The CDR3 is CASSPHTSGRASWVLEQYF. The CDR3 nucleotides are TGTGCCAGCAGTCCTCACACTAGCGGGAGGGCCAGTTGGGTTTTAGAGCAGTACTTC. The chain joins TRBV28 to TRBJ2-5, with 13 nucleotides matching TRBD2. CDR1 MDHEN and CDR2 SYDVKM come from the germline V gene. CDR3 length equals 19 residues. V shed 5 bases, J shed 11 bases, and the junction held 23 bases outside the gene matches. The full variable domain, completed using reference TRBV28 and TRBJ2-5, is DVKVTQSSRYLVKRTGEKVFLECVQDMDHENMFWYRQDPGLGLRLIYFSYDVKMKEKGDIPEGYSVSREKKERFSLILESASTNQTSMYLCASSPHTSGRASWVLEQYFGPGTRLLVL.

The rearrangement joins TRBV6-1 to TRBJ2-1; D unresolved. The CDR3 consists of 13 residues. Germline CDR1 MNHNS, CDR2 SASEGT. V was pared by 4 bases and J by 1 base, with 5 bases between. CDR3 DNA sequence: TGTGCCAGCAGTGCTATGTCCTACAATGAGCAGTTCTTC. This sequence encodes CASSAMSYNEQFF.

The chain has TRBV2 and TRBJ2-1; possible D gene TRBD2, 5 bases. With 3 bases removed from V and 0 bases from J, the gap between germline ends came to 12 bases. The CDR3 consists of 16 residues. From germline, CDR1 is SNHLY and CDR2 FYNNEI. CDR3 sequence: CASSEWAGSSYNEQFF. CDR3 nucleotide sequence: TGTGCCAGCAGTGAGTGGGCGGGTAGCTCCTACAATGAGCAGTTCTTC.

The CDR3 DNA reads TGTGCCAGCAGCCAAGGCGAGGGGTACAATGAGCAGTTCTTC. As protein: CASSQGEGYNEQFF. The chain carries TRBV4-2 and TRBJ2-1; D tentatively fits TRBD1 or TRBD2 (5 bases each). This CDR3 has 14 residues. V lost 1 base, J lost 4 bases, and 8 bases lay in between. Per germline, CDR1 LGHNA and CDR2 YNFKEQ.

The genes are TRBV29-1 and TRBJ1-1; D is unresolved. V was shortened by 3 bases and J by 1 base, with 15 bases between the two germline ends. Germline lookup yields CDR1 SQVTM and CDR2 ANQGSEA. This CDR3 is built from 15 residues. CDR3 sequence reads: CSVEGSVSRNTEAFF. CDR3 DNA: TGCAGCGTTGAGGGCTCCGTCAGCCGGAACACTGAAGCTTTCTTT.